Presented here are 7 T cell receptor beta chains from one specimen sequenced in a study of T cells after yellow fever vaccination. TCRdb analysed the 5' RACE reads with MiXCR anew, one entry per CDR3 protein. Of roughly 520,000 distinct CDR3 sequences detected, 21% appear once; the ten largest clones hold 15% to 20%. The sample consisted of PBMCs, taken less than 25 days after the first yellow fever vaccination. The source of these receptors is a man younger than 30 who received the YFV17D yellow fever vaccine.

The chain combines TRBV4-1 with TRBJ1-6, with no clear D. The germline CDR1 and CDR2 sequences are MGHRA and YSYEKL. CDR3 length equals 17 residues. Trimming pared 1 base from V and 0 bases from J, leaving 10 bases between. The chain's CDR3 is CASSQVDLISYNSPLHF. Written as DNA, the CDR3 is TGCGCCAGCAGCCAAGTCGACCTGATCTCCTATAATTCACCCCTCCACTTT.

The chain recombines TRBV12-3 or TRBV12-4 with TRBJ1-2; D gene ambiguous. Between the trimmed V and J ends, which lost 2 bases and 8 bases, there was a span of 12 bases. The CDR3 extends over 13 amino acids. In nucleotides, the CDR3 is TGTGCCAGCAGTTTATGGAGGGAAGGAGGCTACACCTTC. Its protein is CASSLWREGGYTF.

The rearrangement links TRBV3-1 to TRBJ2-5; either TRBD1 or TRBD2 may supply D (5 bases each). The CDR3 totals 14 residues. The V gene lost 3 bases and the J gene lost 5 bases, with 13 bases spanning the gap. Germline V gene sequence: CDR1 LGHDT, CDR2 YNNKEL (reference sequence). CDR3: CASSHEGRRETQYF. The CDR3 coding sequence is TGTGCCAGCAGCCATGAGGGGCGACGGGAGACCCAGTACTTC.

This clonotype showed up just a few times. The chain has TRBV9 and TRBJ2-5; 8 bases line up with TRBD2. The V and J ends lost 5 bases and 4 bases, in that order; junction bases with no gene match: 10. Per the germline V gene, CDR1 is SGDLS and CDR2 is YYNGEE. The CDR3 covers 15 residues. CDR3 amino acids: CASSLSWGLVETQYF. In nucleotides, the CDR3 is TGTGCCAGCAGTTTGAGCTGGGGACTAGTAGAGACCCAGTACTTC.

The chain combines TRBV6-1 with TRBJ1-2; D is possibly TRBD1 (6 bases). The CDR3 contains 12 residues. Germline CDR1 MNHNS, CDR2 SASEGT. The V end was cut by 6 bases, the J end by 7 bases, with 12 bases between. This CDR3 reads CASRPGVSGYTF. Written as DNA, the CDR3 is TGTGCCAGCAGACCAGGGGTTAGTGGCTACACCTTC.

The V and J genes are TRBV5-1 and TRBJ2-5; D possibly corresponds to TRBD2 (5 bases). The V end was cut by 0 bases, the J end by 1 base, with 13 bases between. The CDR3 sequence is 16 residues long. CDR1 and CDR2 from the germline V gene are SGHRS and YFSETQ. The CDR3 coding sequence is TGCGCCAGCAGCTTGGCCAAGACGGGGTCCCAAGAGACCCAGTACTTC. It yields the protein CASSLAKTGSQETQYF.

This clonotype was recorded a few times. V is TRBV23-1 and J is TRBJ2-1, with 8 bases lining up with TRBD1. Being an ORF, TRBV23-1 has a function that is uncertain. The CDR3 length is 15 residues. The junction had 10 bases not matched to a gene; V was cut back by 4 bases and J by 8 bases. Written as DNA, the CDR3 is TGCGCCAGCAGTCCCCCGCCAGGGGGCAACGATGAGCAGTTCTTC. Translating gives CASSPPPGGNDEQFF.